The 6 T cell receptor beta chains below were found in one sample sequenced in a study of cytomegalovirus exposure and HLA in healthy donors. The table came from immunoSEQ multiplex PCR; TCRdb's copy has only in-frame clones and leaves some out. The sample has over 200,000 clones; roughly 88% are singletons. Sequenced material: PBMCs. Every receptor here comes from a woman in her 30s in good health and CMV-seropositive.

The chain is built from TRBV7-8 and TRBJ1-2, with 7 positions matching TRBD1. The V segment lost 5 bases and the J segment 8 bases; nucleotides outside the gene matches: 11. The germline CDR1 and CDR2 sequences are SGHVS and FQNEAQ. The CDR3 consists of 14 residues. This chain's CDR3 is CASSALTGTSGYTF. CDR3 DNA sequence: TGTGCCAGCAGCGCACTGACAGGGACGAGCGGCTACACCTTC.

The CDR3 is CASSPDQSSGANVLTF. CDR3 DNA: TGTGCCAGCAGCCCAGATCAAAGCTCTGGGGCCAACGTCCTGACTTTC. The chain links TRBV4-2 to TRBJ2-6; D is unclear. Trimming pared 4 bases from V and 0 bases from J, leaving 10 bases between. The CDR3 is 16 residues long. Germline values: CDR1 LGHNA, CDR2 YNFKEQ.

The V call is TRBV6-5, the J call TRBJ2-2; D might be TRBD1 (6 bases). Germline assignment: CDR1 MNHEY and CDR2 SVGAGI. Trimming took off 0 bases at V and 3 bases at J, with 8 bases between the two ends. CDR3 length: 15 residues. CDR3 loop: CASSYSQGYTGELFF. The CDR3 nucleotides are TGTGCCAGCAGTTACTCGCAGGGGTACACCGGGGAGCTGTTTTTT.

The CDR3 protein is CASSERRTHSGANVLTF. The DNA for the CDR3 is TGTGCCAGCAGTGAACGTCGCACCCACTCTGGGGCCAACGTCCTGACTTTC. This chain connects TRBV6-1 to TRBJ2-6; D unresolved. Per the germline V gene, CDR1 is MNHNS and CDR2 is SASEGT. The CDR3 loop spans 17 amino acids. V was clipped by 2 bases and J by 0 bases, with 11 bases between them.

This clone occurred a few times. The V gene is TRBV6-1, the J gene TRBJ2-6; 11 positions agree with TRBD2. The junction had 9 bases not matched to a gene; V was cut back by 4 bases and J by 1 base. CDR3 size: 19 residues. Per the germline V gene, CDR1 is MNHNS and CDR2 is SASEGT. The CDR3 reads CASSARLAGTQSGANVLTF. The DNA of the CDR3 is TGTGCCAGCAGTGCCCGACTAGCGGGAACCCAATCTGGGGCCAACGTCCTGACTTTC.

The chain has TRBV30 and TRBJ2-7; D ambiguous. This CDR3 is 15 amino acids long. V shed 3 bases and J shed 3 bases, with 18 bases lying between them. Germline CDR1 and CDR2: GTSNPN and SVGIG (reference sequence). The CDR3 DNA reads as TGTGCCTGGAGCTCGCGGCGCAGGCACTTCTACGAGCAGTACTTC. It encodes CAWSSRRRHFYEQYF. Complete variable domain (other parts from reference TRBV30 and TRBJ2-7): SQTIHQWPATLVQPVGSPLSLECTVEGTSNPNLYWYRQAAGRGLQLLFYSVGIGQISSEVPQNLSASRPQDRQFILSSKKLLLSDSGFYLCAWSSRRRHFYEQYFGPGTRLTVT.